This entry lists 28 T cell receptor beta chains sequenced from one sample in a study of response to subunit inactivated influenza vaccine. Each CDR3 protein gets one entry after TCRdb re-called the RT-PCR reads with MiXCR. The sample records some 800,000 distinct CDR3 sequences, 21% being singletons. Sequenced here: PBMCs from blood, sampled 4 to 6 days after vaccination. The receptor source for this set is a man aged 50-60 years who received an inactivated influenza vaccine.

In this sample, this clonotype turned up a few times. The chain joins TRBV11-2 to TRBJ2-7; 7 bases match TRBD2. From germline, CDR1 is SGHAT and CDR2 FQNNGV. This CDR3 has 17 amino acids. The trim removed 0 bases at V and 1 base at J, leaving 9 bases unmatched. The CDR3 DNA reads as TGTGCCAGCAGCTTAGAGGGAGGGTCTCGACATTCCTACGAGCAGTACTTC. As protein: CASSLEGGSRHSYEQYF.

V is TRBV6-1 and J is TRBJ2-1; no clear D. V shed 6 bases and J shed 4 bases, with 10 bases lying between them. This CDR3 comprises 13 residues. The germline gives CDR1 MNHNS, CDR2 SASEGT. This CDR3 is CASREQRYNEQFF. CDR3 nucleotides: TGTGCCAGCAGGGAACAGAGATACAATGAGCAGTTCTTC.

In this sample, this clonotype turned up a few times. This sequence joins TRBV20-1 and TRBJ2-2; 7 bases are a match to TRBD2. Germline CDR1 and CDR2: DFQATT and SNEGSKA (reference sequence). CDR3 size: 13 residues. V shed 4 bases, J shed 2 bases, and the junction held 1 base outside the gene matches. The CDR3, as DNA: TGCAGTGCTACTAGCGGAAACACCGGGGAGCTGTTTTTT. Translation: CSATSGNTGELFF.

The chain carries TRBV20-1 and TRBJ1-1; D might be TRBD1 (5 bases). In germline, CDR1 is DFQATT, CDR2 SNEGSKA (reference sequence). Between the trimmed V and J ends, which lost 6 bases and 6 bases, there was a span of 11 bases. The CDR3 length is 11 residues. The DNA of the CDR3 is TGCAGTGCATGGGACTCGCCTGAAGCTTTCTTT. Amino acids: CSAWDSPEAFF.

DNA for the CDR3: TGCAGTGCTAGAGATTCTGGGCAGGGTCATTACGAGCAGTACTTC. Translating gives CSARDSGQGHYEQYF. The chain has TRBV20-1 and TRBJ2-7, with D perhaps matching TRBD1 (5 bases). CDR3 length equals 15 residues. Germline V gene data show CDR1 as DFQATT and CDR2 as SNEGSKA (reference sequence). V was shortened by 0 bases and J by 4 bases, with 16 bases between the two germline ends.

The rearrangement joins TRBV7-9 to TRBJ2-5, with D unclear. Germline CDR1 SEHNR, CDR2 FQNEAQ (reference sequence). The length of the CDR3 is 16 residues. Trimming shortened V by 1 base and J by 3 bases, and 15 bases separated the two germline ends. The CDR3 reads CASSLGRRTDEETQYF. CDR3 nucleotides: TGTGCCAGCAGCTTAGGACGCAGGACCGACGAAGAGACCCAGTACTTC.

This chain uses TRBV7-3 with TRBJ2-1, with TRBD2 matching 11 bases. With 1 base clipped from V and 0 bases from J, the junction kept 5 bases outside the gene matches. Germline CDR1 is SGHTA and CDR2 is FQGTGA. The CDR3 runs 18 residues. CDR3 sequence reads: CASSLSSSGRTSYNEQFF. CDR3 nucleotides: TGTGCCAGCAGCTTAAGCTCTAGCGGGAGGACCTCCTACAATGAGCAGTTCTTC.

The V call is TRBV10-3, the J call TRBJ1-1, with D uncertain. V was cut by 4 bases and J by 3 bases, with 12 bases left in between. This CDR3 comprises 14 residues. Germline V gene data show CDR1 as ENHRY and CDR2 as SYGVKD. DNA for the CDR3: TGTGCCATCAGTGCCGGGCTGGTGGACACTGAAGCTTTCTTT. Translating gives CAISAGLVDTEAFF.

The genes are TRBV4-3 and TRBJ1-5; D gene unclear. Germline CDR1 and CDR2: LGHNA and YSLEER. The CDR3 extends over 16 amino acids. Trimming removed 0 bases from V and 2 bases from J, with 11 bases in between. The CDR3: CASSQDIGSGNQPQHF. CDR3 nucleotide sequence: TGCGCCAGCAGCCAAGACATAGGCTCAGGCAATCAGCCCCAGCATTTT.

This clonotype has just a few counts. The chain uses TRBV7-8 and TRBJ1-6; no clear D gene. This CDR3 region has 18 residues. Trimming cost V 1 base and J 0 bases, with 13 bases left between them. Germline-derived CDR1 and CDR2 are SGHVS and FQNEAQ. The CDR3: CASSLVPSESSYNSPLHF. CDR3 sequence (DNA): TGTGCCAGCAGCTTAGTTCCCAGTGAAAGCTCCTATAATTCACCCCTCCACTTT.

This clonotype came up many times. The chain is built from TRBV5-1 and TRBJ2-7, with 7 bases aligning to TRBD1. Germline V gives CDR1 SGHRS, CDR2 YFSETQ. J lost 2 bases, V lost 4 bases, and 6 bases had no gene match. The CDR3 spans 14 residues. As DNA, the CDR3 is TGCGCCAGCAGCCTCGGGACAGTACCCTACGAGCAGTACTTC. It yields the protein CASSLGTVPYEQYF. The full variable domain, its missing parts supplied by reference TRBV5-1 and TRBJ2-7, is KAGVTQTPRYLIKTRGQQVTLSCSPISGHRSVSWYQQTPGQGLQFLFEYFSETQRNKGNFPGRFSGRQFSNSRSEMNVSTLELGDSALYLCASSLGTVPYEQYFGPGTRLTVT.

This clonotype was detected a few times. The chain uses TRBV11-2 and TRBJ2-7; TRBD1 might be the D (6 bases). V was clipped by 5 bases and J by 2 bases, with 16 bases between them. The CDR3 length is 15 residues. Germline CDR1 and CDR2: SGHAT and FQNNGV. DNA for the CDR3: TGTGCCAGCAGCCTATTGACAGGTCTTGCCTACGAGCAGTACTTC. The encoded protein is CASSLLTGLAYEQYF.

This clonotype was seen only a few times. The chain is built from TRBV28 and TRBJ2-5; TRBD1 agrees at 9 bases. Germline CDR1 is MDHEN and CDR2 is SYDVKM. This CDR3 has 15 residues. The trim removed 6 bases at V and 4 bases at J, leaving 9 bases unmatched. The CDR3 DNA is TGTGCCAGCAGCCAAATACAGGGGGCTGGAGAGACCCAGTACTTC. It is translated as CASSQIQGAGETQYF.

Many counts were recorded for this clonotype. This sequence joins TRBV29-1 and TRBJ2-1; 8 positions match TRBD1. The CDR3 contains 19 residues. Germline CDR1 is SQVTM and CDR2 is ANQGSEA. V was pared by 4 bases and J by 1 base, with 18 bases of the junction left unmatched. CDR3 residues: CSVALRQGSISRSYNEQFF. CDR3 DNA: TGCAGCGTTGCCCTTCGACAGGGGTCGATTTCTCGGTCCTACAATGAGCAGTTCTTC.

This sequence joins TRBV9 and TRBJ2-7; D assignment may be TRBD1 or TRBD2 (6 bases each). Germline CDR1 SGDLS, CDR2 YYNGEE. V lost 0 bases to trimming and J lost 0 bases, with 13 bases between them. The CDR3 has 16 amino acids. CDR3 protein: CASSVGGGGFSYEQYF. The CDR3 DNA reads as TGTGCCAGCAGCGTAGGAGGAGGGGGTTTCTCCTACGAGCAGTACTTC.

The CDR3 nucleotides are TGTGCCAGCAGTTACTCGGTGAGACCGAACACCGGGGAGCTGTTTTTT. This translates into CASSYSVRPNTGELFF. V is TRBV6-2 or TRBV6-3 and J is TRBJ2-2; D is unclear. The CDR3 has 16 amino acids. Trimming shortened V by 0 bases and J by 0 bases, and 8 bases separated the two germline ends. The germline V gene encodes CDR1 MNHEY and CDR2 SVGEGT.

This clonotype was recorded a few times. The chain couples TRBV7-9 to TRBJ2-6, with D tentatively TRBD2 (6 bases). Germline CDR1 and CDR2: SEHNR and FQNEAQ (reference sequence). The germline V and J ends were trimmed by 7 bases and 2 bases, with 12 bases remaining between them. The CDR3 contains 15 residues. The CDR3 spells CASNHGGTGANVLTF. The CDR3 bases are TGTGCCAGCAACCACGGAGGGACTGGGGCCAACGTCCTGACTTTC.

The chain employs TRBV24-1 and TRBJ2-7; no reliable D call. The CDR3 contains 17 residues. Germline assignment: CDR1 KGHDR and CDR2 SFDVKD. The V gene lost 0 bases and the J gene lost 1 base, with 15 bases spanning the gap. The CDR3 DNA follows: TGTGCCACCAGTGATTTGAATCCTCCCGGTCGGTCCTACGAGCAGTACTTC. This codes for CATSDLNPPGRSYEQYF.

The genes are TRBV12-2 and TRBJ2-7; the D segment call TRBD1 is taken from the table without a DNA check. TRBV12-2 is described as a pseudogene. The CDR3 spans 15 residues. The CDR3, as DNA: TGTGCAAGTCGCTTACCGCCTCCCGGGCTTAGCGAGCAGTACTTC. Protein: CASRLPPPGLSEQYF.

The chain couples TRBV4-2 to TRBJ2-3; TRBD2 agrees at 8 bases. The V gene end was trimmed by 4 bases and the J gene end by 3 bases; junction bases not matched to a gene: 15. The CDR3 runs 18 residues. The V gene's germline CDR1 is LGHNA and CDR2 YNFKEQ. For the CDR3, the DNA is TGTGCCAGCAGCCCGCTTCAAACTAGCGGCATTTTTACAGATACGCAGTATTTT. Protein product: CASSPLQTSGIFTDTQYF.

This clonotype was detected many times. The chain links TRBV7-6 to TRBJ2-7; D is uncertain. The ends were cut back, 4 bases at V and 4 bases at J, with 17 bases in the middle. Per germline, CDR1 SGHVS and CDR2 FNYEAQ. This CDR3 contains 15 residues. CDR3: CASSSGVGQGYEQYF. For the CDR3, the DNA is TGTGCCAGCAGCTCCGGTGTGGGCCAAGGGTACGAGCAGTACTTC.

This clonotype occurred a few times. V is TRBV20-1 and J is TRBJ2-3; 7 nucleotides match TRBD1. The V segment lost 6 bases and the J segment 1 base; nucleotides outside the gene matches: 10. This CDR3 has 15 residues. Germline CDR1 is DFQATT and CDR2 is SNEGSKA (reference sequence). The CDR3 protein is CSAHRQGLGTDTQYF. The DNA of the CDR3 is TGCAGTGCACATCGACAGGGTCTGGGCACAGATACGCAGTATTTT.

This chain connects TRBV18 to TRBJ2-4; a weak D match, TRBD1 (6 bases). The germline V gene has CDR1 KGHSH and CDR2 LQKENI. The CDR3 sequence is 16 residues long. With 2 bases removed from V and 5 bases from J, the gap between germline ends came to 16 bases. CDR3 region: CASSPALGDKENIQYF. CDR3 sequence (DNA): TGTGCCAGCTCACCAGCGTTGGGGGACAAGGAAAACATTCAGTACTTC. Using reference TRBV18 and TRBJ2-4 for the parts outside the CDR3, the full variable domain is NAGVMQNPRHLVRRRGQEARLRCSPMKGHSHVYWYRQLPEEGLKFMVYLQKENIIDESGMPKERFSAEFPKEGPSILRIQQVVRGDSAAYFCASSPALGDKENIQYFGAGTRLSVL.

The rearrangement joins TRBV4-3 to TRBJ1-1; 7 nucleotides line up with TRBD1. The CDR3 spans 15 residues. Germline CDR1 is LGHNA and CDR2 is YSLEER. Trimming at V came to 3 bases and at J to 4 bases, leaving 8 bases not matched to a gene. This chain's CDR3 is CASSHVGTDITEAFF. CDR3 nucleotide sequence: TGCGCCAGCAGCCACGTCGGGACAGATATCACTGAAGCTTTCTTT.

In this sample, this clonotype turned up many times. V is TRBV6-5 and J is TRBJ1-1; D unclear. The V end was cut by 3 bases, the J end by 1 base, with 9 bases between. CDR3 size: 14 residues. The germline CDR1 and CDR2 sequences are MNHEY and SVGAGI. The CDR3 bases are TGTGCCAGCAGTTATTACGGCGAGAACACTGAAGCTTTCTTT. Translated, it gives CASSYYGENTEAFF.

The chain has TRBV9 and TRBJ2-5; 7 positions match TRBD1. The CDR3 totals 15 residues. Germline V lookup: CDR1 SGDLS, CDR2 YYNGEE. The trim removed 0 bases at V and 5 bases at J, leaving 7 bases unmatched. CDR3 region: CASSVDDRVVETQYF. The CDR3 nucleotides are TGTGCCAGCAGCGTAGACGACAGGGTCGTGGAGACCCAGTACTTC. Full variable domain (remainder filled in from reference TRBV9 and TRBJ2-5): DSGVTQTPKHLITATGQRVTLRCSPRSGDLSVYWYQQSLDQGLQFLIQYYNGEERAKGNILERFSAQQFPDLHSELNLSSLELGDSALYFCASSVDDRVVETQYFGPGTRLLVL.

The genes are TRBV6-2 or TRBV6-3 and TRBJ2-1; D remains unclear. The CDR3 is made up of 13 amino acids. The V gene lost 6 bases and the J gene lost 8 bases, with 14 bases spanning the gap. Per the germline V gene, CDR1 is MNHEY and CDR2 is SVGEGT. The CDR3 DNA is TGTGCCAGCAGCCCAAGGAGAGACGATGAGCAGTTCTTC. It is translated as CASSPRRDDEQFF.

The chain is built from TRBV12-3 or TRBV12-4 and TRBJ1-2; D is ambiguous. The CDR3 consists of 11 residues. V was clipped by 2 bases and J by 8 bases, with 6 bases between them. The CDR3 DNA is TGTGCCAGCAGTTTACGGACGGGCTACACCTTC. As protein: CASSLRTGYTF.